The entry that follows covers one T cell receptor beta chain sequence. What it binds is unknown. This sample was included in a study of CD8 T cells in ankylosing spondylitis. The study's findings and limits: What seemed typical of ankylosing spondylitis blood was a TCR beta motif built from eight highly homologous variants.

Quantitative 5'-RACE with molecular barcodes produced the TCR beta libraries. A single record per CDR3 protein comes from TCRdb applying MiXCR to the 5' RACE reads. The table includes 750,000 to 850,000 distinct CDR3 sequences, about an eighth detected once. The CDR3 covers 14 residues. J lost 7 bases, V lost 6 bases, and 7 bases had no gene match. CDR1 is ENHRY and CDR2 is SYGVKD in the germline V gene. V gene TRBV10-3 combines with J gene TRBJ1-2; TRBD1 aligns across 11 bases. The specimen sequenced was blood, either unsorted or a sorted T cell fraction (not recorded which). This TCR derives from a male donor with ankylosing spondylitis. CDR3 sequence (DNA): TGTGCCATCAGGGGCCGGACAGGGGGCAGTGGCTACACCTTC. Translated, it gives CAIRGRTGGSGYTF.